This TCR beta chain was identified in a study of shared clonotypes between healthy human individuals. Study-wide findings and caveats: Genetic and exposure-history diversity was limited by the few donors. It was observed that about 5% of naive CD4 clonotypes were shared across several donors.

Details on this clone: Its antigen remains unknown.

The method was immunoSEQ multiplex PCR; TCRdb's version includes in-frame clones alone and lacks a portion of them. The profile shows about 1.1 million clones, roughly 80% of them singletons. The study drew its donors from healthy HIV-negative adults without recent acute infections or vaccinations. There are 13 residues in the CDR3. Germline values: CDR1 SGHTA, CDR2 FQGTGA. V lost 4 bases, J lost 9 bases, and 13 bases lay in between. Input material: memory CD4+ T cells from PBMCs. Subset described: CD45RA-negative fraction. The receptor was derived from a man aged 18-30 years in good health. Some clones in this sample may be carry-over from other donors' samples. The rearrangement uses TRBV7-3 and TRBJ2-1; D remains unclear. This CDR3 is CASSSNSASEQFF. As DNA, the CDR3 is TGTGCCAGCAGCTCCAATAGTGCTTCTGAGCAGTTCTTC.